By share of the sample, the clone carrying this T cell receptor (beta chain) is medium-sized (0.01 to 0.1%). Its antigen is not identified. CDR3 size: 16 residues. Trimming at V came to 4 bases and at J to 4 bases, leaving 7 bases not matched to a gene. Germline CDR1 and CDR2: LGHNT and FRNRAP. The data are from a study of cytomegalovirus exposure and HLA in healthy donors. Study overall: The early release's HLA-typed donors yielded tens of millions of unique TCRs.

The PCR was carried out with 60 Vbeta primers and 13 Jbeta primers. The data were produced by immunoSEQ multiplex PCR, yet TCRdb's version contains in-frame clones alone and is incomplete. The repertoire includes about 220,000 clones, 82% of them detected once, and roughly 5.5% sits in the top ten. Study-wide results and limits: In an earlier analysis, productive rearrangement rates for most beta V segments clustered near 87% or 30%.

This clonotype was obtained from a man between 40 and 49 years old in good health and CMV-seropositive. Specimen: PBMCs. The chain employs TRBV12-5 and TRBJ2-1, with TRBD2 matching over 10 bases. CDR3 in amino acids: CASGWKGLAPYNEQFF. The CDR3 DNA reads TGTGCTAGTGGTTGGAAGGGACTAGCGCCTTACAATGAGCAGTTCTTC. Supplemented by reference TRBV12-5 and TRBJ2-1, the full variable domain reads DARVTQTPRHKVTEMGQEVTMRCQPILGHNTVFWYRQTMMQGLELLAYFRNRAPLDDSGMPKDRFSAEMPDATLATLKIQPSEPRDSAVYFCASGWKGLAPYNEQFFGPGTRLTVL.